These 27 T cell receptor beta chains were sequenced from one sample in a study of cytomegalovirus exposure and HLA in healthy donors. Both 60 Vbeta primers and 13 Jbeta primers went into the PCR. Data came from immunoSEQ multiplex PCR; TCRdb stores just in-frame clones and leaves some out. The sample contains more than 95,000 clones, 81% of which appear only once. The sample was PBMCs. The receptors were sampled from a woman aged 25 to 39 in good health and CMV-seronegative.

V is TRBV7-9 and J is TRBJ2-1; D gene uncertain. This CDR3 is 13 amino acids long. Trimming removed 1 base at V and 9 bases at J, with 10 bases between. CDR1 is SEHNR, CDR2 FQNEAQ, per germline (reference sequence). CDR3 nucleotides: TGTGCCAGCAGCTTAGATCAACTCTGTGAGCAGTTCTTC. Residues: CASSLDQLCEQFF. The full variable domain, with the rest looked up from reference TRBV7-9 and TRBJ2-1, is DTGVSQNPRHKITKRGQNVTFRCDPISEHNRLYWYRQTLGQGPEFLTYFQNEAQLEKSRLLSDRFSAERPKGSFSTLEIQRTEQGDSAMYLCASSLDQLCEQFFGPGTRLTVL.

The V and J genes are TRBV27 and TRBJ2-3; 12 bases match TRBD2. With 4 bases clipped from V and 3 bases from J, the junction kept 14 bases outside the gene matches. The length of the CDR3 is 19 residues. Germline CDR1 is MNHEY and CDR2 is SMNVEV (reference sequence). The CDR3 sequence is CASSSIRLAGAKLTDTQYF. The CDR3 DNA reads as TGTGCCAGCAGTTCCATCCGACTAGCGGGAGCGAAATTGACAGATACGCAGTATTTT.

Of note for this clone: One end of the junction does not line up with germline, which may come from a read error. V is TRBV6-4 and J is TRBJ1-2, with 12 positions matching TRBD1. CDR1 is MRHNA, CDR2 SNTAGT, per germline. The CDR3 is made up of 18 amino acids. The CDR3 DNA follows: TGTGCCAGCAGCCAAAATTCCGGGACAGGGGGCGGCTTGTATGGCTACCCCTTC. It codes for CASSQNSGTGGGLYGYPF.

This rearrangement joins TRBV9 to TRBJ2-1, with 15 bases lining up with TRBD2. This CDR3 contains 16 residues. With 3 bases clipped from V and 8 bases from J, the junction kept 6 bases outside the gene matches. CDR1 SGDLS and CDR2 YYNGEE come from the germline V gene. The CDR3, as DNA: TGTGCCAGCAGCGGGACTAGCGGGAGGGATCCCCATGAGCAGTTCTTC. It specifies CASSGTSGRDPHEQFF.

The J gene is TRBJ2-5, the V gene TRBV18; D possibly corresponds to TRBD2 (5 bases). This CDR3 has 14 amino acids. The V gene's germline CDR1 is KGHSH and CDR2 LQKENI. V dropped 5 bases and J dropped 1 base, with 11 bases sitting between them. The CDR3 here is CASSWGATQETQYF. In nucleotides, the CDR3 is TGTGCCAGCTCATGGGGAGCGACCCAAGAGACCCAGTACTTC.

The chain carries TRBV6-5 and TRBJ2-1; 8 nucleotides match TRBD2. The CDR3 runs 14 residues. The V and J ends lost 7 bases and 6 bases, in that order; junction bases with no gene match: 8. CDR1 and CDR2 from the germline V gene are MNHEY and SVGAGI. CDR3 protein: CASILSGTSNEQFF. In DNA form, the CDR3 reads TGTGCCAGCATTCTGTCCGGGACTAGCAATGAGCAGTTCTTC.

This sequence joins TRBV28 and TRBJ1-5, with D perhaps matching TRBD1 (5 bases). The CDR3 totals 14 residues. Trimming cost V 7 bases and J 3 bases, with 13 bases left between them. CDR1 is MDHEN, CDR2 SYDVKM, per germline. CDR3 sequence reads: CASNRDSTNQPQHF. As DNA, the CDR3 is TGTGCCAGCAACCGTGACAGTACCAATCAGCCCCAGCATTTT.

The CDR3 sequence is CASSGQIYEQYF. The DNA for the CDR3 is TGTGCCAGCAGTGGACAGATCTACGAGCAGTACTTC. This rearrangement joins TRBV28 to TRBJ2-7; perhaps TRBD1 as D (6 bases). Germline V gene sequence: CDR1 MDHEN, CDR2 SYDVKM. Between the trimmed V and J ends, which lost 5 bases and 3 bases, there was a span of 8 bases. The CDR3 length is 12 residues.

The gene calls are TRBV7-9 and TRBJ2-1; TRBD2 aligns across 13 bases. CDR3 size: 15 residues. Trimming removed 5 bases from V and 9 bases from J; junction bases left unmatched: 7. Germline CDR1 SEHNR, CDR2 FQNEAQ (reference sequence). The CDR3 bases are TGTGCCAGCAGCCCTGGACTAGCGGGAGCGGGTGAGCAGTTCTTC. As protein: CASSPGLAGAGEQFF.

The CDR3 spells CASYFDRGQETQYF. The CDR3 coding sequence is TGTGCCAGCTACTTCGACAGGGGACAAGAGACCCAGTACTTC. This chain connects TRBV2 to TRBJ2-5; TRBD1 matches at 8 bases. From germline, CDR1 is SNHLY and CDR2 FYNNEI. V lost 8 bases to trimming and J lost 2 bases; unmatched junction nucleotides: 7. The CDR3 has 14 residues.

The chain links TRBV10-3 to TRBJ2-2, with a weak D call TRBD2 (5 bases). The V gene's germline CDR1 is ENHRY and CDR2 SYGVKD. V lost 0 bases and J lost 1, with 12 bases in between. This CDR3 comprises 17 residues. The CDR3 bases are TGTGCCATCAGTGAGTCCCGAGGGAGCTTGAACACCGGGGAGCTGTTTTTT. Translated: CAISESRGSLNTGELFF.

The chain combines TRBV4-3 with TRBJ2-7; 11 bases fit TRBD2. The CDR3 has 15 residues. Germline CDR1 and CDR2: LGHNA and YSLEER. With 4 bases clipped from V and 3 bases from J, the junction kept 5 bases outside the gene matches. In nucleotides, the CDR3 is TGCGCCAGCAGCCCTGGGGGGACTAGCGGCTACGAGCAGTACTTC. Translation gives CASSPGGTSGYEQYF.

V is TRBV11-2 and J is TRBJ1-5, with 7 positions matching TRBD1. This CDR3 region has 19 residues. In germline, CDR1 is SGHAT, CDR2 FQNNGV. V shed 4 bases and J 5 bases; nucleotides not matched to a gene: 20. CDR3 residues: CASSWGIHIRGEVDQPQHF. The CDR3 region has the DNA TGTGCCAGCAGCTGGGGGATCCATATCAGGGGGGAGGTGGATCAGCCCCAGCATTTT.

The gene calls are TRBV6-6 and TRBJ2-7; D remains unclear. Looked up from germline, CDR1 is MNHNY and CDR2 is SVGAGI (reference sequence). Deletions cut 6 bases from V and 5 bases from J, with 14 bases between. This CDR3 comprises 13 residues. The CDR3 here is CASSAAAPNEQYF. In DNA, the CDR3 is TGTGCCAGCAGCGCCGCGGCCCCGAACGAGCAGTACTTC.

The chain combines TRBV6-1 with TRBJ2-5; possibly TRBD1 for D (7 bases). Germline assignment: CDR1 MNHNS and CDR2 SASEGT. This CDR3 has 13 amino acids. Trimming pared 7 bases from V and 5 bases from J, leaving 14 bases between. CDR3 amino acids: CASTGGSGETQYF. In DNA form, the CDR3 reads TGTGCCAGCACAGGGGGGAGTGGGGAGACCCAGTACTTC.

The chain employs TRBV11-2 and TRBJ2-7; D not certain. V lost 1 base, J lost 2 bases, and 12 bases lay in between. CDR1 is SGHAT, CDR2 FQNNGV, per germline. This CDR3 has 15 amino acids. The CDR3 sequence: CASSLVRVGPYEQYF. DNA of the CDR3: TGTGCCAGCAGCTTAGTGCGCGTGGGCCCCTACGAGCAGTACTTC. Variable domain in full (rest from reference TRBV11-2 and TRBJ2-7): EAGVAQSPRYKIIEKRQSVAFWCNPISGHATLYWYQQILGQGPKLLIQFQNNGVVDDSQLPKDRFSAERLKGVDSTLKIQPAKLEDSAVYLCASSLVRVGPYEQYFGPGTRLTVT.

The chain couples TRBV29-1 to TRBJ2-3; D perhaps matches TRBD2 (5 bases). The CDR3 has 11 amino acids. CDR1 is SQVTM and CDR2 is ANQGSEA in the germline V gene. Trimming cost V 5 bases and J 5 bases, with 8 bases left between them. CDR3 region: CSVRTLDTQYF. CDR3 nucleotides: TGCAGCGTTCGGACTTTAGATACGCAGTATTTT.

This clone appeared a single time. The genes are TRBV7-2 and TRBJ1-1, with D possibly being TRBD1 (5 bases). The CDR3 is made up of 14 amino acids. Per the germline V gene, CDR1 is SGHTA and CDR2 is FQGNSA. The germline V and J ends were trimmed by 4 bases and 6 bases, with 15 bases remaining between them. CDR3 nucleotide sequence: TGTGCCAGCAGCTACACACACGGGGGGGCTGAAGCTTTCTTT. As protein: CASSYTHGGAEAFF. Complete variable domain (other parts from reference TRBV7-2 and TRBJ1-1): GAGVSQSPSNKVTEKGKDVELRCDPISGHTALYWYRQSLGQGLEFLIYFQGNSAPDKSGLPSDRFSAERTGGSVSTLTIQRTQQEDSAVYLCASSYTHGGAEAFFGQGTRLTVV.

The J gene is TRBJ1-1, the V gene TRBV5-6, with D tentatively TRBD1 (5 bases). V dropped 1 base and J dropped 1 base, with 8 bases sitting between them. This CDR3 has 14 residues. CDR1 SGHDT and CDR2 YYEEEE come from the germline V gene. The CDR3 coding sequence is TGTGCCAGCAGCTTGCCCGGGGGGAACACTGAAGCTTTCTTT. It is translated as CASSLPGGNTEAFF.

This chain uses TRBV9 with TRBJ2-3, with D uncertain. Germline loops: CDR1 SGDLS, CDR2 YYNGEE. The CDR3 totals 14 residues. Trimming took 0 bases from V and 0 from J, leaving 5 bases between them. CDR3 nucleotide sequence: TGTGCCAGCAGCGTAGTGACTAGCACAGATACGCAGTATTTT. This sequence encodes CASSVVTSTDTQYF.

The gene calls are TRBV14 and TRBJ1-2; 9 nucleotides agree with TRBD1. Germline lookup yields CDR1 SGHDN and CDR2 FVKESK. The CDR3 is 15 residues long. V shed 5 bases, J shed 5 bases, and the junction held 9 bases outside the gene matches. CDR3 region: CASSTPGTGRYGYTF. CDR3 DNA: TGTGCCAGCAGCACGCCCGGGACAGGGAGATATGGCTACACCTTC. The full variable domain, rest sourced from reference TRBV14 and TRBJ1-2, is EAGVTQFPSHSVIEKGQTVTLRCDPISGHDNLYWYRRVMGKEIKFLLHFVKESKQDESGMPNNRFLAERTGGTYSTLKVQPAELEDSGVYFCASSTPGTGRYGYTFGSGTRLTVV.

The rearrangement joins TRBV30 to TRBJ1-6, with unresolved D. The germline V gene encodes CDR1 GTSNPN and CDR2 SVGIG (reference sequence). This CDR3 region has 11 residues. V lost 1 base to trimming and J lost 10 bases, with 5 bases between them. CDR3 DNA sequence: TGTGCCTGGAGTGGAGGGTCACCCCTCCACTTT. Its protein is CAWSGGSPLHF.

CDR3 DNA sequence: TGTGCCAGCAGTTACTCGCCCCCCAGGGGCATCGGGGAGCTGTTTTTT. This translates into CASSYSPPRGIGELFF. This chain joins TRBV6-6 and TRBJ2-2; D perhaps matches TRBD1 (6 bases). V was shortened by 0 bases and J by 7 bases, with 15 bases between the two germline ends. The CDR3 length is 16 residues. The V gene's germline CDR1 is MNHNY and CDR2 SVGAGI (reference sequence).

The chain uses TRBV11-2 and TRBJ2-2; 9 nucleotides match TRBD2. This CDR3 spans 16 amino acids. Germline loops: CDR1 SGHAT, CDR2 FQNNGV. V was clipped by 1 base and J by 4 bases; unmatched bases: 4. The CDR3 sequence: CASSLVAGDITGELFF. The CDR3 nucleotides are TGTGCCAGCAGCTTAGTAGCGGGAGATATCACCGGGGAGCTGTTTTTT.

This chain joins TRBV28 and TRBJ2-2; maybe TRBD2 (6 bases). The CDR3 sequence is 12 residues long. V lost 6 bases to trimming and J lost 6 bases, with 8 bases between them. Germline CDR1 MDHEN, CDR2 SYDVKM. The CDR3: CASRLAPGELFF. As DNA, the CDR3 is TGTGCCAGCAGACTAGCACCCGGGGAGCTGTTTTTT.

This sequence joins TRBV6-5 and TRBJ2-6, with D possibly TRBD1 on 5 matching bases. This CDR3 has 15 residues. The V gene's germline CDR1 is MNHEY and CDR2 SVGAGI. V was cut by 4 bases and J by 3 bases, with 10 bases left in between. CDR3 nucleotides: TGTGCCAGCAGTTCCCAGGGTATTGGGGCCAACGTCCTGACTTTC. It encodes CASSSQGIGANVLTF.

V gene TRBV30 combines with J gene TRBJ2-7; TRBD1 matches at 7 bases. The CDR3 loop spans 15 amino acids. Trimming cost V 3 bases and J 0 bases; bases outside gene matches: 8. CDR1 GTSNPN and CDR2 SVGIG come from the germline V gene (reference sequence). Written as DNA, the CDR3 is TGTGCCTGGAGCTCGGGACAGACACCCTCCTACGAGCAGTACTTC. Encoded protein: CAWSSGQTPSYEQYF.